Shown below are 2 T cell receptor beta chains from a single sample sequenced in a study of tumor-infiltrating lymphocytes in primary liver carcinoma listed by TCRdb under 2017. Total RNA and DNA were co-extracted without cell sorting from approximately 22-30 mg of bulk tissue using the AllPrep DNA/RNA mini kit. The sequencer was an Illumina HiSeq 2500. Starting from approximately 460 ng total RNA, TCRbeta-specific cDNA was produced by reverse transcription with a constant-region primer and ProtoScript II reverse transcriptase. The TCRbeta libraries were prepared through three rounds of nested multiplex PCR following a slightly modified ARM-PCR procedure. Each of the first two PCR rounds ran for about 11 cycles using multiplex TRBV1-TRBV30 forward primers together with a Cbeta reverse primer. TCRdb passed the public sequencing reads through fastp at Q25 and MiXCR, retaining productive beta sequences. Rows are combined by CDR3 protein, so each entry shows the most common genes and DNA. Present in this sample are approximately 64,000 distinct CDR3 sequences, about two thirds of which were seen just once. The ten largest clones add up to around 38% of the sample.

Sequencing was done on a sample of liver tumor tissue from sampling region 4. The cell subset or site label on this specimen signifies: tumor region T4, right-lateral pole. These receptor sequences come from a man between 35 and 55 years old with primary liver carcinoma and hepatitis B virus infection.

This clonotype was detected only a few times. This chain joins TRBV10-3 and TRBJ2-5, with TRBD1 as a possible D gene (6 bases). This CDR3 contains 14 residues. Trimming cost V 2 bases and J 0 bases, with 7 bases left between them. CDR1 is ENHRY, CDR2 SYGVKD, per germline. The CDR3 loop reads CAISEGQNQETQYF. The CDR3 DNA follows: TGTGCCATCAGTGAGGGACAGAACCAAGAGACCCAGTACTTC.

At least ten counts were recorded for this clonotype. The rearrangement joins TRBV29-1 to TRBJ2-2; the D is unclear. CDR3 size: 13 residues. CDR1 SQVTM and CDR2 ANQGSEA come from the germline V gene. Trimming took 4 bases from V and 0 from J, leaving 6 bases between them. CDR3 DNA sequence: TGCAGCGTTGCTGGGACGAACACCGGGGAGCTGTTTTTT. Protein product: CSVAGTNTGELFF.